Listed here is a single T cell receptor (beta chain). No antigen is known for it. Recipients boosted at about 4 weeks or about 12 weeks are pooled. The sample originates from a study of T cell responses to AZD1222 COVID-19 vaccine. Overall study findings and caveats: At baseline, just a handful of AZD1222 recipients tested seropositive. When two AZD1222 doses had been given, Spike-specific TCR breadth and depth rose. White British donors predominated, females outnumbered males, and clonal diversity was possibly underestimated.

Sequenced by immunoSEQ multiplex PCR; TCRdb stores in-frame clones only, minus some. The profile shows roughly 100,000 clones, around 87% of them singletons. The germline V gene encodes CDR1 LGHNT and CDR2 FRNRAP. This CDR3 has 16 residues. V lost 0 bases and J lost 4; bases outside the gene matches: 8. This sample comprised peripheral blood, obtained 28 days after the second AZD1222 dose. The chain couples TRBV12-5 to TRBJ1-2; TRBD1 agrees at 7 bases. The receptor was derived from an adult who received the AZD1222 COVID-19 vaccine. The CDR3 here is CASGLVPPGQSYGYTF. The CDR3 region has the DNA TGTGCTAGTGGTTTGGTACCCCCGGGACAGAGCTATGGCTACACCTTC.